This T cell receptor beta chain was sequenced in a study of blood T cells in healthy people across ages. Study-wide findings and caveats: Using unsorted PBMCs precluded a conclusive naive versus antigen-experienced comparison. With age, beta diversity per million T cells declined roughly linearly, significantly by roughly 40.

Regarding this clonotype: The antigen remains undetermined.

A second roughly 6 to 12 cycle PCR used barcoded and J-beta primers. Each CDR3 protein is one row after TCRdb ran MiXCR on the 5' RACE reads. Of approximately 1.5 million distinct CDR3 sequences detected, less than 45% appear once; the ten largest clones hold more than 4%. The germline V gene has CDR1 SGHTA and CDR2 FQGNSA. With 2 bases removed from V and 4 bases from J, the gap between germline ends came to 12 bases. The CDR3 is 14 amino acids. V is TRBV7-2 and J is TRBJ2-7; TRBD1 might be the D (5 bases). Sequenced: blood. This sequence originates from a woman between 18 and 30 years old in good health. For the CDR3, the DNA is TGTGCCAGCAGCTTAACCAGGGTCAGTTACGAGCAGTACTTC. This translates into CASSLTRVSYEQYF.